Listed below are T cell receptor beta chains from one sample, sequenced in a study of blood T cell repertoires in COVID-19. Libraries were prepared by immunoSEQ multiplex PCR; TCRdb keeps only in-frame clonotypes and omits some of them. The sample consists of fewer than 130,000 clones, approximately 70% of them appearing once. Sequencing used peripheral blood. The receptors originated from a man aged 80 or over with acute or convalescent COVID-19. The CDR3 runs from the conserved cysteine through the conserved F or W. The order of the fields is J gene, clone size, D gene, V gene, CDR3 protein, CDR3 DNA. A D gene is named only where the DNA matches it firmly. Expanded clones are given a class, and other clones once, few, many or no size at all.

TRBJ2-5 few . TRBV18 CASSPPTVRQQETQYF TGTGCCAGCTCACCACCGACGGTTCGACAACAAGAGACCCAGTACTTC
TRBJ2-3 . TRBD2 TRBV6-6 CASSSTSGRTDTQYF TGTGCCAGCAGTTCGACTAGCGGGAGGACAGATACGCAGTATTTT
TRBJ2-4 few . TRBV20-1 CSARTARSHSF TGCAGTGCTAGGACAGCACGGTCCCATTCCTTC
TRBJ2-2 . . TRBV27 CASSLEYYTGELFF TGTGCCAGCAGTCTCGAATACTACACCGGGGAGCTGTTTTTT
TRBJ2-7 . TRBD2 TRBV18 CASSPQGTSVYEQYF TGTGCCAGCTCACCTCAGGGGACTAGCGTCTACGAGCAGTACTTC
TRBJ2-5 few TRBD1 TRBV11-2 CASRFGQGKQYFQETQYF TGTGCCAGCAGATTCGGACAGGGGAAGCAGTACTTCCAAGAGACCCAGTACTTC
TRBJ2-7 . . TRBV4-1 CASSQDSSLLGYEQYF TGCGCCAGCAGCCAAGATTCTAGTTTACTAGGTTACGAGCAGTACTTC
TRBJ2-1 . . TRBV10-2 CASSVRVRSEQFF TGCGCCAGCAGTGTCAGGGTCCGGAGTGAGCAGTTCTTC
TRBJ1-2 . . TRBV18 CASSFTGFQYGYTF TGTGCCAGCTCATTCACAGGGTTTCAATATGGCTACACCTTC
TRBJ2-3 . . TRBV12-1 CASSLLETDTQYF TGTGCCAGCAGTCTGCTAGAGACAGATACGCAGTATTTT
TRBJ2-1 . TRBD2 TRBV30 CAWRTGAGGGNEQFF TGTGCCTGGAGGACGGGGGCGGGAGGGGGGAATGAGCAGTTCTTC
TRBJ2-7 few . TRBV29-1 CSAPNRGGGYEQYF TGCAGCGCCCCCAATAGAGGGGGGGGCTACGAGCAGTACTTC
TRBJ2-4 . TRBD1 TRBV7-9 CASSGQGYIQYF TGTGCCAGCAGCGGACAGGGGTACATTCAGTACTTC
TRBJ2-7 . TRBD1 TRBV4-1 CASSPYIDRGYEQYF TGCGCCAGCAGCCCTTATATTGACAGGGGCTACGAGCAGTACTTC
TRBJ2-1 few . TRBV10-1 CASSGQRRSYNEQFF TGCGCCAGCAGTGGACAGCGACGCTCCTACAATGAGCAGTTCTTC
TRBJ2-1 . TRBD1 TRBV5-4 CASSAGQGSVDEQFF TGTGCCAGCAGCGCGGGACAGGGGAGTGTCGATGAGCAGTTCTTC
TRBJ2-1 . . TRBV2 CASSPQDNEQFF TGTGCCAGCAGTCCCCAGGACAATGAGCAGTTCTTC